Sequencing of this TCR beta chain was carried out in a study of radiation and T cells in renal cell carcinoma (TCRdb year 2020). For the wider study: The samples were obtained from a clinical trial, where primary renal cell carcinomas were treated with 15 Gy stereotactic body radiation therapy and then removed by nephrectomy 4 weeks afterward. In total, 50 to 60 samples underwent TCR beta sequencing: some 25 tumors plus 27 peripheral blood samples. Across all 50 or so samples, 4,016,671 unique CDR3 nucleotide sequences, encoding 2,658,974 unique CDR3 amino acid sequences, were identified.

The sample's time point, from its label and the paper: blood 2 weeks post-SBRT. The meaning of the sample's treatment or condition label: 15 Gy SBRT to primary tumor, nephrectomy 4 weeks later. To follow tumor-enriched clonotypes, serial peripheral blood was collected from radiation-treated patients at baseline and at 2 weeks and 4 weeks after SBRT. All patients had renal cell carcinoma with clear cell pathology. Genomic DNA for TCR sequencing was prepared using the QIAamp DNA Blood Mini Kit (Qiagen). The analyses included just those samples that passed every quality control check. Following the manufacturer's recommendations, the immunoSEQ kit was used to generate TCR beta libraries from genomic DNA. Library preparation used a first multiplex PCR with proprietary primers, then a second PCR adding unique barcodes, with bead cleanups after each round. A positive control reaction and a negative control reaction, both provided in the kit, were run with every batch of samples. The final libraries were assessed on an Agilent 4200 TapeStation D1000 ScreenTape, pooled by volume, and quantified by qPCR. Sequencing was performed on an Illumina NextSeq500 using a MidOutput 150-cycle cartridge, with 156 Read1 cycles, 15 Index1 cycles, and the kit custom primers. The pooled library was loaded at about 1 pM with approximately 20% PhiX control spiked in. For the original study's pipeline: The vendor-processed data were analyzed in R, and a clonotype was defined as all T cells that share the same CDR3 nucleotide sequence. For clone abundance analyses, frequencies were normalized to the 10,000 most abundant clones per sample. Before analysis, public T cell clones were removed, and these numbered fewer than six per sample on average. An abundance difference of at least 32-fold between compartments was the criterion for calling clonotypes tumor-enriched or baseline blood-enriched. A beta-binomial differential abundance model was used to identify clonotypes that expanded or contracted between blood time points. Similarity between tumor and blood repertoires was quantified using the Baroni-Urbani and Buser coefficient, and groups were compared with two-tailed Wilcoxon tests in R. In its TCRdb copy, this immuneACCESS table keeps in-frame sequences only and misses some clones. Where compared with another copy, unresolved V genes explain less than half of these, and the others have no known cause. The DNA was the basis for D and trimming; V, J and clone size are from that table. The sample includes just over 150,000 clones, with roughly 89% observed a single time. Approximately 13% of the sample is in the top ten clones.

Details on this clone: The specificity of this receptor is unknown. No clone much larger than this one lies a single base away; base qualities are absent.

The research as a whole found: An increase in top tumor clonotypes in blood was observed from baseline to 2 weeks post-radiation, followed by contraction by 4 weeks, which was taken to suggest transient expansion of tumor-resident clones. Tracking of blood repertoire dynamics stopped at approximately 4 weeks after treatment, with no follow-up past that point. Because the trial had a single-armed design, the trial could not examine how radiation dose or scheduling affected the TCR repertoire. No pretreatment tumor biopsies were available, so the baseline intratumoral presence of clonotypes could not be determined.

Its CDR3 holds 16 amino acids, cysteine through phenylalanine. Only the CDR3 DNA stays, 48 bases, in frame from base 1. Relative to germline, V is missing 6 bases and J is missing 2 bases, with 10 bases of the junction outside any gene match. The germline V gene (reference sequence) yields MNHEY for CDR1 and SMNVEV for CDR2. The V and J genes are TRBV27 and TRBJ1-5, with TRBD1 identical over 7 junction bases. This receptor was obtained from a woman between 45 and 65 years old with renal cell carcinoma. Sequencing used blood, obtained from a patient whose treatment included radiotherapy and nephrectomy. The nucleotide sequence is TGTGCCAGCAGCGCTAGCCGCGGGACAGGCAATCAGCCCCAGCATTTT. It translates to CASSASRGTGNQPQHF.